The 24 T cell receptor beta chains below all came from one sample that was sequenced in a study of chemoradiotherapy in HPV16-positive cancers. Method: immunoSEQ multiplex PCR; TCRdb's copy keeps in-frame clones and lacks some. This sample carries some 5,400 clones, 76% of them seen once, and the ten largest clones take around 30%. This material was collected from a patient who underwent chemoradiotherapy. These receptors originate from a human donor with HPV-associated anogenital cancer.

This clone was seen a few times. The CDR3, as DNA: TGCAGCGTTGACTGGACAGGGTCTGACTATGGCTACACCTTC. It codes for CSVDWTGSDYGYTF. The chain is built from TRBV29-1 and TRBJ1-2, with TRBD1 identical over 8 bases. The length of the CDR3 is 14 residues. J was trimmed by 3 bases and V by 3 bases; bases with no gene match: 6. CDR1 and CDR2 from the germline V gene are SQVTM and ANQGSEA.

The chain combines TRBV4-1 with TRBJ2-3, with TRBD2 matching over 10 bases. This CDR3 is built from 15 residues. Germline V gene sequence: CDR1 MGHRA, CDR2 YSYEKL. V was clipped by 0 bases and J by 3 bases; unmatched bases: 0. Here the CDR3 reads CASSQELAGTDTQYF. The CDR3 DNA reads TGCGCCAGCAGCCAAGAACTAGCGGGGACAGATACGCAGTATTTT.

This clone was detected once. The chain uses TRBV7-9 and TRBJ2-5; 11 bases line up with TRBD2. CDR3 length: 16 residues. Germline loops: CDR1 SEHNR, CDR2 FQNEAQ (reference sequence). V lost 5 bases to trimming and J lost 5 bases; unmatched junction nucleotides: 10. The CDR3: CASSTLGLAVRETQYF. The DNA of the CDR3 is TGTGCCAGCAGCACTTTGGGACTAGCGGTCCGGGAGACCCAGTACTTC.

This clone has a single count. This chain connects TRBV5-1 to TRBJ2-5, with TRBD2 matching over 8 bases. Germline CDR1 SGHRS, CDR2 YFSETQ. The trim removed 3 bases at V and 2 bases at J, leaving 6 bases unmatched. This CDR3 spans 15 amino acids. The CDR3 is CASSSEAGAQETQYF. The CDR3 nucleotides are TGCGCCAGCAGCTCGGAAGCGGGGGCGCAAGAGACCCAGTACTTC.

This clone was seen more than once but under ten times. The rearrangement joins TRBV19 to TRBJ2-5; no definite D call. The germline V gene encodes CDR1 LNHDA and CDR2 SQIVND (reference sequence). The CDR3 covers 14 residues. The V end was cut by 6 bases, the J end by 5 bases, with 16 bases between. CDR3 sequence: CASSPSTLRETQYF. The CDR3 coding sequence is TGTGCCAGTAGCCCCTCGACCCTTAGGGAGACCCAGTACTTC.

This clone was counted between two and nine times. The chain is built from TRBV7-2 and TRBJ1-1; perhaps TRBD1 as D (5 bases). The ends were cut back, 5 bases at V and 7 bases at J, with 17 bases in the middle. Per the germline V gene, CDR1 is SGHTA and CDR2 is FQGNSA. The CDR3 contains 14 residues. The CDR3 sequence: CASSQRGDGDEAFF. CDR3 in DNA: TGTGCCAGCAGCCAAAGAGGGGACGGGGATGAAGCTTTCTTT.

This chain uses TRBV6-6 with TRBJ1-2; D possibly corresponds to TRBD1 (5 bases). Between the trimmed V and J ends, which lost 6 bases and 6 bases, there was a span of 14 bases. The CDR3 length is 13 residues. The V gene's germline CDR1 is MNHNY and CDR2 SVGAGI (reference sequence). The CDR3 sequence is CASRSSGRNGYTF. CDR3 DNA: TGTGCCAGCAGATCCTCAGGGAGGAATGGCTACACCTTC.

This chain joins TRBV6-1 and TRBJ2-7; D might be TRBD1 (6 bases). The CDR3 contains 14 residues. Trimming took off 5 bases at V and 2 bases at J, with 13 bases between the two ends. Looked up from germline, CDR1 is MNHNS and CDR2 is SASEGT. The CDR3 nucleotides are TGTGCCAGCAGTAAAACAGGGTTACCCTACGAGCAGTACGTC. This codes for CASSKTGLPYEQYV.

The chain uses TRBV11-2 and TRBJ2-7; D could derive from TRBD1 or TRBD2 (5 bases each). Germline V gene data show CDR1 as SGHAT and CDR2 as FQNNGV. Trimming took 1 base from V and 0 from J, leaving 10 bases between them. The CDR3 loop spans 15 amino acids. The CDR3 sequence: CASSLVSGASYEQYF. CDR3 nucleotides: TGTGCCAGCAGCTTAGTATCCGGGGCCTCCTACGAGCAGTACTTC.

The chain recombines TRBV11-2 with TRBJ2-7, with 10 positions matching TRBD2. J gave up 4 bases and V 4 bases, and 10 bases lay outside the gene matches. The CDR3 spans 16 residues. The germline V gene has CDR1 SGHAT and CDR2 FQNNGV. The CDR3 coding sequence is TGTGCCAGCAGCTCGTTGAAGCTAGCGGGGGTTTACGAGCAGTACGTC. Translation: CASSSLKLAGVYEQYV.

The chain is built from TRBV5-1 and TRBJ2-5, with D perhaps TRBD1 (7 bases). Germline CDR1 and CDR2: SGHRS and YFSETQ. V lost 0 bases and J lost 4, with 13 bases in between. This CDR3 region has 15 residues. CDR3 sequence reads: CASSLAGGFGETQYF. CDR3 DNA sequence: TGCGCCAGCAGCTTGGCAGGGGGGTTTGGAGAGACCCAGTACTTC.

Only a few counts were recorded for this clone. This rearrangement joins TRBV7-2 to TRBJ1-1; 9 nucleotides match TRBD1. V was pared by 6 bases and J by 7 bases, with 6 bases of the junction left unmatched. CDR1 and CDR2 from the germline V gene are SGHTA and FQGNSA. The CDR3 contains 13 residues. CDR3 nucleotides: TGTGCCAGCAGACCGGACAGGGGCCGTGAAGCTTTCTTT. As protein: CASRPDRGREAFF.

The V call is TRBV11-3, the J call TRBJ2-5, with 8 positions matching TRBD1. After removal of 3 bases from V and 5 bases from J, the junction contained 5 bases not matched to a gene. The CDR3 runs to 14 residues. Per germline, CDR1 SGHNT and CDR2 YENEEA. The chain's CDR3 is CASSFRDRPETQYF. The CDR3, as DNA: TGTGCCAGCAGCTTCCGGGACAGGCCGGAGACCCAGTACTTC.

The J gene is TRBJ1-5, the V gene TRBV18, with a weak D call TRBD1 (5 bases). The ends were cut back, 4 bases at V and 6 bases at J, with 16 bases in the middle. CDR1 and CDR2 from the germline V gene are KGHSH and LQKENI. The CDR3 loop spans 15 amino acids. CDR3 sequence reads: CASSRGQGVSQPQHF. The CDR3 DNA reads TGTGCCAGCTCACGTGGGCAGGGTGTCAGTCAGCCCCAGCATTTT.

The chain combines TRBV7-9 with TRBJ1-1; D is perhaps TRBD1 (5 bases). CDR1 and CDR2 (germline): SEHNR, FQNEAQ (reference sequence). The CDR3 consists of 15 residues. V was shortened by 5 bases and J by 1 base, with 14 bases between the two germline ends. The CDR3 reads CASSPSGGWNTEAFF. CDR3 nucleotides: TGTGCCAGCAGCCCCAGTGGGGGATGGAACACTGAAGCTTTCTTT.

The chain couples TRBV30 to TRBJ2-2; D possibly corresponds to TRBD2 (5 bases). CDR1 is GTSNPN and CDR2 is SVGIG in the germline V gene (reference sequence). The CDR3 covers 16 residues. Trimming took off 3 bases at V and 5 bases at J, with 19 bases between the two ends. CDR3 sequence: CAWSTITGVGTGELFF. The CDR3 DNA sequence: TGTGCCTGGAGCACTATCACCGGGGTGGGAACCGGGGAGCTGTTTTTT.

This sequence joins TRBV2 and TRBJ2-2; weak D call: TRBD1 (6 bases). Germline assignment: CDR1 SNHLY and CDR2 FYNNEI. The CDR3 is 16 amino acids. V lost 1 base and J 2 bases, leaving 11 bases between the germline ends. CDR3 residues: CASSEDSGTNTGELFF. The CDR3 nucleotides read TGTGCCAGCAGTGAAGACTCCGGGACAAACACCGGGGAGCTGTTTTTT.

This clone was picked up one time. The chain uses TRBV5-5 and TRBJ1-6; D is possibly TRBD1 (5 bases). V was trimmed by 2 bases and J by 7 bases, leaving 13 bases between them. Per the germline V gene, CDR1 is SGHKS and CDR2 is YYEKEE (reference sequence). This CDR3 has 15 amino acids. CDR3 protein: CASSFISQGNSPLHF. DNA of the CDR3: TGTGCCAGCAGCTTCATTTCTCAGGGCAATTCACCCCTCCACTTT.

J is TRBJ1-3 and V is TRBV4-3; maybe TRBD1 (6 bases). Germline V gives CDR1 LGHNA, CDR2 YSLEER. CDR3 length equals 15 residues. The ends were cut back, 2 bases at V and 2 bases at J, with 10 bases in the middle. The CDR3 is CASSQKYRAGNTIYF. The CDR3 DNA sequence: TGCGCCAGCAGCCAAAAGTACAGGGCTGGAAACACCATATATTTT.

The rearrangement joins TRBV7-2 to TRBJ1-2, with D possibly being TRBD1 (5 bases). The CDR3 runs 14 residues. V was shortened by 5 bases and J by 4 bases, with 14 bases between the two germline ends. The V gene's germline CDR1 is SGHTA and CDR2 FQGNSA. CDR3 bases: TGTGCCAGCAGCCCCCAGGGACGGCTCTATGGCTACACCTTC. Encoded protein: CASSPQGRLYGYTF.

CDR3 DNA sequence: TGTGCCAGCAGTGAAGGTCCACCCTTTGAGGGCTACACCTTC. Translation: CASSEGPPFEGYTF. The chain links TRBV6-1 to TRBJ1-2; D remains ambiguous. Trimming stripped 1 base from V and 8 bases from J, with 14 bases between. This CDR3 has 14 residues. The germline gives CDR1 MNHNS, CDR2 SASEGT.

The J gene is TRBJ1-5, the V gene TRBV7-2, with 9 bases fitting TRBD1. With 5 bases clipped from V and 4 bases from J, the junction kept 3 bases outside the gene matches. CDR1 is SGHTA, CDR2 FQGNSA, per germline. This CDR3 comprises 14 residues. The CDR3 region is CASSNDRGNQPQHF. CDR3 in DNA: TGTGCCAGCAGCAACGACAGGGGGAATCAGCCCCAGCATTTT.

In this sample, this clone turned up a few times. J is TRBJ1-2 and V is TRBV30, with D uncertain. Germline V gene lookup returns CDR1 GTSNPN and CDR2 SVGIG (reference sequence). V dropped 3 bases and J dropped 4 bases, with 12 bases sitting between them. The CDR3 runs 13 residues. The CDR3 nucleotides are TGTGCCTGGAGCCAGCCAGCGGGCTATGGCTACACCTTC. Translating it yields CAWSQPAGYGYTF.

By its share, this clone is medium-sized. The J gene is TRBJ2-2, the V gene TRBV7-9; D gene uncertain. The V and J ends lost 7 bases and 6 bases respectively, with 12 bases between them. The CDR3 loop spans 13 amino acids. Germline V gene sequence: CDR1 SEHNR, CDR2 FQNEAQ (reference sequence). Here the CDR3 reads CASTALSPGELFF. CDR3 bases: TGTGCCAGCACCGCCCTTTCGCCCGGGGAGCTGTTTTTT. The full variable domain, rest sourced from reference TRBV7-9 and TRBJ2-2, is DTGVSQNPRHKITKRGQNVTFRCDPISEHNRLYWYRQTLGQGPEFLTYFQNEAQLEKSRLLSDRFSAERPKGSFSTLEIQRTEQGDSAMYLCASTALSPGELFFGEGSRLTVL.